Presented here are 4 T cell receptor beta chains from one specimen sequenced in a study of graft-versus-host responses after intestinal transplantation. Data came from immunoSEQ multiplex PCR; TCRdb stores just in-frame clones and leaves some out. The sample shows about 85,000 clones, around 93% of them seen only once. For these receptors, no antigen is known. The material sequenced was unstimulated CD8+ T cells sorted from spleen or lymph node cells, taken before transplant. All receptors derive from a human donor who was the organ donor for an intestinal transplant.

The chain couples TRBV2 to TRBJ1-5, with a weak D call TRBD1 (6 bases). There are 14 residues in the CDR3. Germline V gives CDR1 SNHLY, CDR2 FYNNEI. Trimming removed 7 bases from V and 4 bases from J, with 14 bases in between. The CDR3 reads CASTSTGSNQPQHF. CDR3 nucleotide sequence: TGTGCCAGCACGTCAACAGGGAGTAATCAGCCCCAGCATTTT.

The chain employs TRBV4-1 and TRBJ1-4; D not resolved. Per germline, CDR1 MGHRA and CDR2 YSYEKL. With 1 base removed from V and 9 bases from J, the gap between germline ends came to 12 bases. The CDR3 length is 14 residues. CDR3 nucleotide sequence: TGCGCCAGCAGCCAAGTCTTGCCTGGGAAAAAACTGTTTTTT. The encoded protein is CASSQVLPGKKLFF.

This clone was found a few times. J is TRBJ2-7 and V is TRBV7-9, with a tentative D call TRBD1 (6 bases). Trimming removed 5 bases from V and 4 bases from J, with 9 bases in between. The CDR3 is 12 residues long. CDR1 is SEHNR, CDR2 FQNEAQ, per germline (reference sequence). The DNA for the CDR3 is TGTGCCAGCAGCACCCAGGGGTACGAGCAGTACTTC. This translates into CASSTQGYEQYF.

The chain carries TRBV29-1 and TRBJ1-2; 9 bases match TRBD1. CDR3 length: 13 residues. The junction had 7 bases not matched to a gene; V was cut back by 5 bases and J by 6 bases. The V gene's germline CDR1 is SQVTM and CDR2 ANQGSEA. The CDR3 protein is CSVLSQGADGYTF. CDR3 coding DNA: TGCAGCGTTCTATCACAGGGGGCGGATGGCTACACCTTC.